This note documents a single TCR beta chain sequence. What it binds is not known. V lost 3 bases to trimming and J lost 6 bases, with 6 bases between them. The length of the CDR3 is 11 residues. Germline V CDR1 and CDR2: SGHAT, FQDESV (reference sequence). Generated by immunoSEQ multiplex PCR, the TCRdb table keeps only in-frame clones and is missing some. The table has about 94,000 clones, around nine tenths seen once. This sample was taken from a study of T cell responses to AZD1222 COVID-19 vaccine. Study conclusions and caveats: CD4 TCRs linked to vaccination spanned spike, dominating at 160-218 and 743-854. Spike-specific TCR breadth and depth went up after people got two AZD1222 doses. Every sample of the repertoires postdated the peak T cell response. Within unmutated variant regions lay the reported targets of nearly half of spike-specific TCRs.

The V call is TRBV11-1, the J call TRBJ2-7; D remains ambiguous. Sample: peripheral blood, taken on day 0 of AZD1222 vaccination. The sequence was collected from an adult in good health. CDR3 sequence reads: CASSFNAEQYF. Written as DNA, the CDR3 is TGTGCCAGCAGCTTCAATGCCGAGCAGTACTTC.